These T cell receptor beta chains were read from a single sample in a study of T cell repertoires in cytomegalovirus infection. In TCRdb, the reads were re-called with MiXCR into one record per CDR3 protein. The sample records a few hundred thousand distinct CDR3 sequences, 8% to 10% being singletons. The sequencing input was PBMCs. Receptors were obtained from a human donor in good health (CMV status not recorded). Some clones in this sample may be carry-over from other donors' samples. Each CDR3 is given with its conserved first and last residue. D genes are given only for firm matches. Rows may omit the clone size; those that give it use once, few, many or a size class.

v_call	d_call	j_call	clone_size	cdr3_aa	cdr3_nt
TRBV13	NA	TRBJ2-3	NA	CASSLRSPEVDTQYF	TGTGCCAGCAGCTTAAGGTCCCCCGAAGTAGATACGCAGTATTTT
TRBV6-5	NA	TRBJ1-2	few	CASSKPRDRPPKENGYTF	TGTGCCAGCAGTAAACCCCGGGACCGCCCCCCGAAAGAAAATGGCTACACCTTC
TRBV9	TRBD1	TRBJ1-3	NA	CASSVTSGTVSGNTIYF	TGTGCCAGCAGCGTTACTTCCGGGACAGTCTCTGGAAACACCATATATTTT
TRBV29-1	NA	TRBJ1-2	few	CSVVTGWYGYTF	TGCAGCGTTGTCACAGGGTGGTATGGCTACACCTTC
TRBV5-6	NA	TRBJ2-5	NA	CASSLFGRLYQETQYF	TGTGCCAGCAGCTTGTTCGGGCGGCTGTACCAAGAGACCCAGTACTTC
TRBV20-1	NA	TRBJ1-2	few	CSSDSKSGYGYTF	TGCAGTTCAGACTCAAAATCGGGCTATGGCTACACCTTC
TRBV7-2	NA	TRBJ2-7	many	CASSIAREQYF	TGTGCCAGCAGCATCGCAAGAGAGCAGTACTTC
TRBV20-1	NA	TRBJ2-1	many	CSARGRGPEQFF	TGCAGTGCTAGAGGCCGGGGTCCCGAGCAGTTCTTC
TRBV6-1	NA	TRBJ2-2	few	CASERSNTGELFF	TGTGCCAGCGAGAGGTCGAACACCGGGGAGCTGTTTTTT
TRBV6-2/TRBV6-3	TRBD2	TRBJ2-2	few	CASSASSWTSGTGELFF	TGTGCCAGCAGTGCCTCTTCCTGGACTAGCGGTACCGGGGAGCTGTTTTTT
TRBV7-2	NA	TRBJ2-7	NA	CASSRLGSYEQYF	TGTGCCAGCAGCCGACTGGGTTCGTACGAGCAGTACTTC
TRBV7-2	NA	TRBJ1-2	many	CASSFDSLGYGYTF	TGTGCCAGCAGCTTCGACAGTTTAGGGTATGGCTACACCTTC
TRBV7-3	NA	TRBJ1-1	NA	CASSLTWVNTEAFF	TGTGCCAGCAGCTTAACGTGGGTGAACACTGAAGCTTTCTTT
TRBV7-2	TRBD1	TRBJ2-4	many	CASGTGAIQYF	TGTGCCAGCGGAACAGGGGCCATTCAGTACTTC
TRBV7-2	NA	TRBJ2-5	many	CASSRWGVKETQYF	TGTGCCAGCAGCCGTTGGGGGGTGAAAGAGACCCAGTACTTC
TRBV6-5	TRBD1	TRBJ1-6	few	CASSYSVGGARNSPLHF	TGTGCCAGCAGTTACTCTGTAGGGGGCGCGCGGAATTCACCCCTCCACTTT
TRBV27	TRBD2	TRBJ2-5	NA	CASSLSSGTRETQYF	TGTGCCAGCAGTTTATCTAGCGGGACGCGGGAGACCCAGTACTTC
TRBV6-6	NA	TRBJ1-2	few	CASRVRSGTGFYGYTF	TGTGCCAGCAGGGTTCGATCAGGAACGGGATTCTATGGCTACACCTTC
TRBV6-2/TRBV6-3	NA	TRBJ1-1	few	CASSRPGTTEAFF	TGTGCCAGCAGTAGACCCGGGACAACTGAAGCTTTCTTT
TRBV7-2	TRBD1	TRBJ2-1	many	CASSRQGAGRQFF	TGTGCCAGCAGTCGACAGGGGGCCGGTCGGCAGTTCTTC
TRBV7-8	NA	TRBJ2-2	NA	CASSSAAGGELFF	TGTGCCAGCAGCTCAGCGGCGGGCGGGGAGCTGTTTTTT
TRBV4-3	TRBD2	TRBJ2-1	many	CASSPGTSETYNEQFF	TGCGCCAGCAGCCCAGGGACTAGCGAGACCTACAATGAGCAGTTCTTC
TRBV2	NA	TRBJ1-5	NA	CASSLRHLNQPQHF	TGTGCCAGCAGTTTACGACACCTCAATCAGCCCCAGCATTTT
TRBV28	NA	TRBJ2-6	many	CASRPSGANVLTF	TGTGCCAGCAGGCCATCTGGGGCCAACGTCCTGACTTTC
TRBV11-2	NA	TRBJ1-1	few	CASSLKGVASDTEAFF	TGTGCCAGCAGCTTAAAGGGGGTGGCTTCGGACACTGAAGCTTTCTTT
TRBV11-2	NA	TRBJ2-3	many	CASSLNPGDTQYF	TGTGCCAGCAGCTTAAACCCGGGGGATACGCAGTATTTT
TRBV7-2	TRBD2	TRBJ2-7	many	CASTLIPMAASGTYEQYF	TGTGCCAGCACCTTAATCCCAATGGCGGCTAGCGGAACCTACGAGCAGTACTTC
TRBV12-3/TRBV12-4	TRBD2	TRBJ2-3	NA	CASRRLGLRGDTQYF	TGTGCCAGCAGACGGTTGGGACTACGGGGAGATACGCAGTATTTT
TRBV30	TRBD1	TRBJ1-1	few	CASVGQGDTEAFF	TGTGCCTCGGTCGGACAGGGGGACACTGAAGCTTTCTTT
TRBV7-9	TRBD1	TRBJ1-2	once	CASSLQGGSNYSYTF	TGTGCCAGCAGCTTACAGGGGGGGTCTAACTATAGCTACACCTTC
TRBV4-1	NA	TRBJ2-3	NA	CASSQDPGSSTDTQYF	TGCGCCAGCAGCCAAGATCCCGGGAGTAGCACAGATACGCAGTATTTT
TRBV7-9	TRBD1	TRBJ2-1	NA	CASSLGTGNGQFF	TGTGCCAGCAGCTTAGGGACAGGGAATGGGCAGTTCTTC